These T cell receptor beta chains were read from a single sample in a study of blood T cell repertoires in COVID-19. Method: immunoSEQ multiplex PCR; TCRdb's copy keeps in-frame clones and lacks some. This table has 300,000 to 400,000 clones, about 88% appearing once. Sequenced sample: PBMCs or T cells enriched from blood (not recorded which). All receptors derive from a man aged 55 to 69 who had recovered from COVID-19. CDR3s include the opening cysteine and the closing phenylalanine or tryptophan. The order of the fields is V gene, J gene, CDR3 protein.

>TRBV11-3|TRBJ2-5
CASSSPPRLQETQYF
>TRBV24-1|TRBJ1-5
CATSDSTGNQPQHF
>TRBV11-3|TRBJ2-5
CASSLAGLAGSETQYF
>TRBV6-5|TRBJ2-1
CASSPTHSGGHEQFF
>TRBV7-9|TRBJ2-3
CASSSTTGLAGGIDTQYF
>TRBV3-1/TRBV3-2|TRBJ1-1
CASSRGSEAFF
>TRBV7-6|TRBJ2-2
CASSPRTGTWTGELFF
>TRBV5-4|TRBJ2-7
CASSSGRVTATYEQYF
>TRBV12-2|TRBJ1-3
CASRTSNHPGQGRVGWNTIYF
>TRBV19|TRBJ1-1
CASSIGGGSRVNTEAFF
>TRBV29-1|TRBJ1-6
CSVGDWGSPLHF
>TRBV2|TRBJ1-6
CATSILQSTDSYNSPLHF
>TRBV3-1/TRBV3-2|TRBJ1-1
CASSQDMGENTEAFF
>TRBV9|TRBJ2-1
CASSQGLSSYNEQFF
>TRBV21-1|TRBJ2-5
CASSKPQGAETQYF
>TRBV2|TRBJ2-1
CASTIQSGTGNEQFF
>TRBV24-1|TRBJ2-1
CATSASGTGYNEQFF
>TRBV10-1|TRBJ2-2
CASSESGGRGLFF
>TRBV5-1|TRBJ2-7
CASSGTSGRTEQYF
>TRBV15|TRBJ1-2
CATSRDPFYGYTF
>TRBV27|TRBJ2-2
CASSLFSGSVTGELFF
>TRBV12-3/TRBV12-4|TRBJ1-4
CASSLAGVRKLFF
>TRBV29-1|TRBJ2-3
CSVGTSGTADTQYF
>TRBV15|TRBJ1-5
CATSRDRGGPQHF
>TRBV5-1|TRBJ2-7
CASSSEGGSQRSSYEQYF
>TRBV11-3|TRBJ2-5
CASSLKIAGGFETQYF
>TRBV7-9|TRBJ2-3
CASSPWLAGVLVSTDTQYF
>TRBV5-1|TRBJ1-4
CASSSRPGGEGGEKLFF
>TRBV9|TRBJ2-5
CASSAGLAGSQETQYF
>TRBV18|TRBJ1-1
CASSPLGGLAYTEAFF
>TRBV30|TRBJ1-2
CAWSATGYSGYTF
>TRBV3-1/TRBV3-2|TRBJ1-1
CASRRDGYTEAFF
>TRBV7-8|TRBJ1-2
CASSLGQGNYGYTF
>TRBV21-1|TRBJ1-5
CASSSSCRDRHYSNQPQHF
>TRBV2|TRBJ1-2
CASLRPGTNYGYTF
>TRBV27|TRBJ2-7
CASSSRGPYEQYF
>TRBV10-3|TRBJ1-3
CAISAPREAGNTIYF
>TRBV5-4|TRBJ2-1
CASSLLAGQANNEQFF
>TRBV7-9|TRBJ2-7
CASSGEGTGPYEQYF
>TRBV13|TRBJ2-1
CASRSRGRSYNEQFF
>TRBV11-3|TRBJ2-1
CASSFPRLLYNEQFF
>TRBV30|TRBJ1-6
CAWSVGTNSYNSPLHF
>TRBV30|TRBJ2-1
CAWRWRRPSGDEQFF
>TRBV4-1|TRBJ1-6
CASSLQPAGGNSPLHF
>TRBV4-1|TRBJ2-7
CASSQDRAYEQYF